Presented here are 26 T cell receptor beta chains from one specimen sequenced in a study of blood T cell repertoires in COVID-19. Profiled with immunoSEQ multiplex PCR; TCRdb holds only in-frame clones, not every one. This sample has approximately 190,000 clones, with about 85% found just once. Source material: peripheral blood. Receptor source: a human donor in a cohort sampled during active COVID-19.

The chain couples TRBV6-1 to TRBJ2-1, with a possible D match to TRBD1 (6 bases). The germline V gene encodes CDR1 MNHNS and CDR2 SASEGT. Trimming removed 5 bases from V and 8 bases from J, with 13 bases in between. CDR3 length: 13 amino acids. CDR3 bases: TGTGCCAGCAGTTCCTCCGGGACACATGAGCAGTTCTTC. Protein sequence: CASSSSGTHEQFF.

The gene calls are TRBV27 and TRBJ2-1; D is unclear. Germline-derived CDR1 and CDR2 are MNHEY and SMNVEV (reference sequence). With 3 bases removed from V and 4 bases from J, the gap between germline ends came to 13 bases. The CDR3 contains 15 residues. The CDR3 region is CASSLSLPRYNEQFF. The DNA of the CDR3 is TGTGCCAGCAGTTTGTCCCTGCCGAGGTACAATGAGCAGTTCTTC.

As for this clone: Its ends do not fully match the called genes, so a read error is possible. V is TRBV2 and J is TRBJ2-6; weak D call: TRBD2 (5 bases). Germline V gene data show CDR1 as SNHLY and CDR2 as FYNNEI. The CDR3 spans 17 residues. The CDR3: CASSARGAPSGANVLTF. DNA of the CDR3: TGTGCCAGTAGTGCCCGGGGTGCTCCCTCTGGGGCCAACGTCCTGACTTTC.

This clone was recorded once. The chain recombines TRBV4-1 with TRBJ2-2; D call uncertain. Trimming took 4 bases from V and 4 from J, leaving 10 bases between them. This CDR3 has 14 residues. Germline V gives CDR1 MGHRA, CDR2 YSYEKL. The CDR3 spells CASSPSPVTGELFF. Here the CDR3 DNA reads TGCGCCAGCAGCCCCTCCCCAGTCACCGGGGAGCTGTTTTTT.

The rearrangement uses TRBV28 and TRBJ2-7; unclear D gene. The CDR3 is made up of 14 amino acids. Per germline, CDR1 MDHEN and CDR2 SYDVKM. V was pared by 1 base and J by 6 bases, with 13 bases between. As DNA, the CDR3 is TGTGCCAGCAGTTTATTGACAAGCCTTAGCGAGCAGTACTTC. Protein product: CASSLLTSLSEQYF.

This sequence joins TRBV29-1 and TRBJ1-1; weak D call: TRBD1 (6 bases). CDR1 is SQVTM, CDR2 ANQGSEA, per germline. V dropped 7 bases and J dropped 7 bases, with 13 bases sitting between them. The CDR3 extends over 11 amino acids. The CDR3 bases are TGCAGCGCCCGGACAGCGATTGAAGCTTTCTTT. Amino acid sequence: CSARTAIEAFF.

The V gene is TRBV6-6, the J gene TRBJ2-3; 11 nucleotides align to TRBD2. The germline CDR1 and CDR2 sequences are MNHNY and SVGAGI (reference sequence). The trim removed 5 bases at V and 2 bases at J, leaving 9 bases unmatched. This CDR3 comprises 17 residues. CDR3 loop: CASSPQGTSGITDTQYF. CDR3 DNA: TGTGCCAGCAGTCCACAGGGGACTAGCGGCATCACAGATACGCAGTATTTT.

The rearrangement joins TRBV6-6 to TRBJ2-7; TRBD1 agrees at 8 bases. Germline V lookup: CDR1 MNHNY, CDR2 SVGAGI (reference sequence). J lost 3 bases, V lost 5 bases, and 3 bases had no gene match. The CDR3 spans 13 residues. Here the CDR3 reads CASSPGTGYEQYV. As DNA, the CDR3 is TGTGCCAGCAGTCCCGGGACAGGCTACGAGCAGTACGTC.

This sequence joins TRBV27 and TRBJ2-4; D call uncertain. The germline gives CDR1 MNHEY, CDR2 SMNVEV (reference sequence). Trimming stripped 4 bases from V and 0 bases from J, with 4 bases between. The CDR3 spans 13 residues. CDR3 sequence reads: CASSSVAKNIQYF. DNA for the CDR3: TGTGCCAGCAGTTCCGTAGCCAAAAACATTCAGTACTTC.

The rearrangement uses TRBV10-3 and TRBJ1-2; 8 bases are a match to TRBD1. The CDR3 extends over 15 amino acids. V was clipped by 7 bases and J by 2 bases; unmatched bases: 9. From germline, CDR1 is ENHRY and CDR2 SYGVKD. The CDR3 DNA sequence: TGTGCCATCACCTCCAGACAGGGGAAGAACTATGGCTACACCTTC. This gives the protein CAITSRQGKNYGYTF.

The CDR3 loop reads CASSLLSWGQGRSAEQFF. CDR3 bases: TGTGCCAGCAGCTTGCTGTCCTGGGGGCAGGGACGGTCCGCTGAGCAGTTCTTC. The chain carries TRBV7-9 and TRBJ2-1, with a tentative D call TRBD1 (6 bases). This CDR3 has 18 residues. Trimming took 3 bases from V and 9 from J, leaving 27 bases between them. The germline gives CDR1 SEHNR, CDR2 FQNEAQ (reference sequence).

The rearrangement uses TRBV5-4 and TRBJ2-5; 11 bases fit TRBD2. The CDR3 runs to 17 residues. V gave up 3 bases and J gave up 1 base; unmatched junction bases: 8. Looked up from germline, CDR1 is SGHNT and CDR2 is YYREEE (reference sequence). The CDR3 here is CASSSGGLAGGQETQYF. Here the CDR3 DNA reads TGTGCCAGCAGCTCCGGCGGGCTAGCGGGAGGCCAAGAGACCCAGTACTTC. Combining the CDR3 with reference TRBV5-4 and TRBJ2-5 gives the whole variable domain ETGVTQSPTHLIKTRGQQVTLRCSSQSGHNTVSWYQQALGQGPQFIFQYYREEENGRGNFPPRFSGLQFPNYSSELNVNALELDDSALYLCASSSGGLAGGQETQYFGPGTRLLVL.

The V and J genes are TRBV18 and TRBJ1-6, with D tentatively TRBD1 (6 bases). This CDR3 has 14 residues. Germline V gives CDR1 KGHSH, CDR2 LQKENI. V was pared by 6 bases and J by 7 bases, with 13 bases between. The CDR3 DNA reads as TGTGCCAGCTCGAGGACAGACGGAAATTCACCCCTCCACTTT. This sequence encodes CASSRTDGNSPLHF.

The chain joins TRBV7-6 to TRBJ2-1; 11 nucleotides line up with TRBD2. J lost 9 bases, V lost 0 bases, and 7 bases had no gene match. CDR1 and CDR2 from the germline V gene are SGHVS and FNYEAQ. This CDR3 comprises 16 residues. The CDR3: CASSLAIAGGPGEQFF. The CDR3, as DNA: TGTGCCAGCAGCTTAGCTATAGCGGGAGGGCCCGGTGAGCAGTTCTTC.

V usage is TRBV18 and J usage is TRBJ1-6, with 7 bases identical to TRBD1. CDR3 length equals 17 residues. Germline CDR1 and CDR2: KGHSH and LQKENI. V lost 3 bases and J lost 9; bases outside the gene matches: 14. The CDR3 is CASSPTGQRFDGSPLHF. CDR3 sequence (DNA): TGTGCCAGCTCACCTACGGGACAGAGGTTCGACGGTTCACCCCTCCACTTT.

The chain is built from TRBV7-8 and TRBJ1-4; TRBD1 matches at 7 bases. Germline V gene lookup returns CDR1 SGHVS and CDR2 FQNEAQ. With V trimmed by 5 bases and J by 2 bases, 8 bases remained unmatched. The CDR3 contains 16 residues. The CDR3 is CASSGRQGPTNEKLFF. The CDR3, as DNA: TGTGCCAGCAGCGGGAGACAGGGCCCCACTAATGAAAAACTGTTTTTT.

The table lists this clone with a count of one. CDR3 sequence (DNA): TGCGCCAGCAGTAGTAACCGCGGCTACACCTTC. Translated: CASSSNRGYTF. The rearrangement links TRBV5-1 to TRBJ1-2; D gene unclear. Trimming took 5 bases from V and 8 from J, leaving 10 bases between them. The germline gives CDR1 SGHRS, CDR2 YFSETQ. The CDR3 length is 11 residues.

The J gene is TRBJ2-1, the V gene TRBV5-1; D unresolved. The V and J ends lost 4 bases and 5 bases respectively, with 10 bases between them. CDR1 SGHRS and CDR2 YFSETQ come from the germline V gene. CDR3 length: 13 residues. Written as DNA, the CDR3 is TGCGCCAGCAGCCTAGACCAGAACAATGAGCAGTTCTTC. It specifies CASSLDQNNEQFF.

The V and J genes are TRBV2 and TRBJ1-3; D not certain. V was cut by 3 bases and J by 0 bases, with 9 bases left in between. This CDR3 contains 15 residues. The germline V gene encodes CDR1 SNHLY and CDR2 FYNNEI. CDR3 loop: CASSDQRGSGNTIYF. The CDR3, as DNA: TGTGCCAGCAGTGACCAACGAGGCTCTGGAAACACCATATATTTT.

The chain joins TRBV29-1 to TRBJ2-5, with 9 bases that match TRBD1. The length of the CDR3 is 13 residues. The trim removed 7 bases at V and 4 bases at J, leaving 7 bases unmatched. The germline gives CDR1 SQVTM, CDR2 ANQGSEA. Here the CDR3 reads CSGLSQGAETQYF. In nucleotides, the CDR3 is TGCAGCGGCCTTTCACAGGGGGCAGAGACCCAGTACTTC.

This chain connects TRBV3-1 (or the pseudogene TRBV3-2) to TRBJ1-1; D ambiguous. CDR1 and CDR2 from the germline V gene are LGHDT and YNNKEL (reference sequence). Trimming took 3 bases from V and 5 from J, leaving 13 bases between them. The CDR3 has 14 residues. DNA for the CDR3: TGTGCCAGCAGCCAGGCCAGCCGGGAAACTGAAGCTTTCTTT. It specifies CASSQASRETEAFF.

V gene TRBV4-1 combines with J gene TRBJ2-1; TRBD1 matches at 9 bases. Trimming removed 4 bases from V and 8 bases from J; junction bases left unmatched: 0. The germline gives CDR1 MGHRA, CDR2 YSYEKL. This CDR3 has 12 amino acids. The CDR3 DNA follows: TGCGCCAGCAGCCGGACAGGGGATGAGCAGTTCTTC. This sequence encodes CASSRTGDEQFF.

The rearrangement joins TRBV3-1 (or the pseudogene TRBV3-2) to TRBJ1-2, with D uncertain. CDR1 and CDR2 (germline): LGHDT, YNNKEL (reference sequence). This CDR3 has 14 amino acids. V dropped 1 base and J dropped 5 bases, with 11 bases sitting between them. The CDR3 DNA sequence: TGTGCCAGCAGCCAAGGGTTGGTGAGTTATGGCTACACCTTC. It encodes CASSQGLVSYGYTF.

This clone was counted once. The rearrangement joins TRBV4-2 to TRBJ1-3; D is possibly TRBD1 (6 bases). With 2 bases removed from V and 4 bases from J, the gap between germline ends came to 12 bases. The CDR3 is made up of 15 amino acids. The germline V gene encodes CDR1 LGHNA and CDR2 YNFKEQ. The CDR3 here is CASSQNRATGNTIYF. In DNA form, the CDR3 reads TGTGCCAGCAGCCAAAACAGGGCGACGGGAAACACCATATATTTT.

V usage is TRBV3-1 (or the pseudogene TRBV3-2) and J usage is TRBJ2-7, with D possibly being TRBD2 (5 bases). The CDR3 totals 14 residues. Germline CDR1 and CDR2: LGHDT and YNNKEL (reference sequence). Trimming cost V 0 bases and J 7 bases, with 13 bases left between them. In DNA, the CDR3 is TGTGCCAGCAGCCAAGATTGGAGGCAAGGGGAGCAGTACTTC. Translated, it gives CASSQDWRQGEQYF.

This chain joins TRBV5-1 and TRBJ2-3, with 7 bases matching TRBD1. The length of the CDR3 is 14 residues. Per germline, CDR1 SGHRS and CDR2 YFSETQ. J was trimmed by 3 bases and V by 5 bases; bases with no gene match: 6. In DNA form, the CDR3 reads TGCGCCAGCAGTAGGGGGCGCAGTACAGATACGCAGTATTTT. Translated: CASSRGRSTDTQYF.